In its sample, the clone carrying this T cell receptor beta chain was seen many times. These data come from a study of Graves' ophthalmopathy and Graves' hyperthyroidism. Out of roughly 9.3 ml of fresh peripheral blood, PBMCs were obtained. Per germline, CDR1 SNHLY and CDR2 FYNNEI. The length of the CDR3 is 15 residues. Trimming took off 5 bases at V and 3 bases at J, with 17 bases between the two ends. TCR beta CDR3 amplification used RNA transcripts. RT-PCR with HTBI primers came first, then second-round multiplex PCR. One entry per CDR3 protein, called by TCRdb with MiXCR from the multiplex PCR reads. Of about 480,000 distinct CDR3 sequences listed, around 15% were seen once; the top ten hold 9.8%.

The chain is built from TRBV2 and TRBJ2-7, with no clear D. This clonotype was obtained from a woman in her 30s with Graves' ophthalmopathy. The sequenced sample consisted of blood. In DNA form, the CDR3 reads TGTGCCAGCAGTAAGGGCCTCCAGAAGAACTACGAGCAGTACTTC. Protein product: CASSKGLQKNYEQYF.